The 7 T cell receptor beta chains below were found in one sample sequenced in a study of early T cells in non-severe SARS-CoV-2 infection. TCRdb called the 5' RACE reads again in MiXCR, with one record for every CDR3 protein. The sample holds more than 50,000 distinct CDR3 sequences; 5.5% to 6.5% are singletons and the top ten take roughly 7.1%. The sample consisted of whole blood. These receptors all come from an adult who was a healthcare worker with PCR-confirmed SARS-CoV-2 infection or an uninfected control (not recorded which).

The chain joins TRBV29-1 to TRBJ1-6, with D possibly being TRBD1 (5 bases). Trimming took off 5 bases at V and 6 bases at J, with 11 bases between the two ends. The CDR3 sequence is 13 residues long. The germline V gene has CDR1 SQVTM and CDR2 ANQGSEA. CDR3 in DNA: TGCAGCGTTAAGCTGGGGCCTAATTCACCCCTCCACTTT. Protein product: CSVKLGPNSPLHF.

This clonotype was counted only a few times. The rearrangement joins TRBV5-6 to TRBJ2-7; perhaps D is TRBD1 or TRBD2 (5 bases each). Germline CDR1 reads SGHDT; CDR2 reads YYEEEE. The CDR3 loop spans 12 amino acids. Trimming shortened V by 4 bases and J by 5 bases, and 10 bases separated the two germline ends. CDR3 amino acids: CASSPKGHEQYF. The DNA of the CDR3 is TGTGCCAGCAGCCCAAAGGGACACGAGCAGTACTTC.

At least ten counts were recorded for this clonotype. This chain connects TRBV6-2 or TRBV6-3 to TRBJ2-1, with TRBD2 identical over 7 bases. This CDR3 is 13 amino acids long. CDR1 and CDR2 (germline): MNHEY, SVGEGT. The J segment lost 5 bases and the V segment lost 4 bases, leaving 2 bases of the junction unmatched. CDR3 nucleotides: TGTGCCAGCAGTTTTCTAGCGGACAATGAGCAGTTCTTC. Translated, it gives CASSFLADNEQFF.

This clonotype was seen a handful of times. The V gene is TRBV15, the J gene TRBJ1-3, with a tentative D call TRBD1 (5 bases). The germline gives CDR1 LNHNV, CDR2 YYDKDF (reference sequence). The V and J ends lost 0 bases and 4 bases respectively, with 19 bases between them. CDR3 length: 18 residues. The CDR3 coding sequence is TGTGCCACCAGCAGAGAGTGGCAGGGTATTACGGCGGGAAACACCATATATTTT. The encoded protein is CATSREWQGITAGNTIYF.

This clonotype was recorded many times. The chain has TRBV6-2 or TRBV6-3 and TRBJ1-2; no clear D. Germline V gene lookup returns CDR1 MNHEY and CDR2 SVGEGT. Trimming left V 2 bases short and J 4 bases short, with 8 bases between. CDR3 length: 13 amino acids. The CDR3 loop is CASSYGGTYGYTF. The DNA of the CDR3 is TGTGCCAGCAGTTACGGAGGTACCTATGGCTACACCTTC.

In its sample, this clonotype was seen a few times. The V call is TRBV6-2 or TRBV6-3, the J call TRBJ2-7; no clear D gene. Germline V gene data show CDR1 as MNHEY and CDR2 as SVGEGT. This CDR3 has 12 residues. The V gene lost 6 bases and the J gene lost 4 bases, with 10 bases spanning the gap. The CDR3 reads CASRPDRYEQYF. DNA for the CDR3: TGTGCCAGCAGACCTGACCGGTACGAGCAGTACTTC.

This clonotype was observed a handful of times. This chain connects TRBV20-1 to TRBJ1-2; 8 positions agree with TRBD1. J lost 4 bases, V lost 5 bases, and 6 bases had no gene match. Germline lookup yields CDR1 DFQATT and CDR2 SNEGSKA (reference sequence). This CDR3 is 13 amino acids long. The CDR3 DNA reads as TGCAGTGCTGGACAGGGAGTAAGCTATGGCTACACCTTC. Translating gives CSAGQGVSYGYTF.